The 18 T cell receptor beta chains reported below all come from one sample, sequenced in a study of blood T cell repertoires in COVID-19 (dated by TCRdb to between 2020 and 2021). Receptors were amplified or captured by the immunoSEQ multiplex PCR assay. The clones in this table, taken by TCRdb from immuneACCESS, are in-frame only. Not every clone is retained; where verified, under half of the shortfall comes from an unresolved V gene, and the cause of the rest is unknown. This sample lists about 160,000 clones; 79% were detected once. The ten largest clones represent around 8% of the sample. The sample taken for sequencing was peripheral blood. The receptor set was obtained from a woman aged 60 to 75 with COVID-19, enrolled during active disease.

The CDR3 protein is CASSPQPGLAGVGEQYF. For the CDR3, the DNA is TGTGCCAGCAGCCCCCAGCCGGGACTAGCGGGAGTAGGGGAGCAGTACTTC. The rearrangement joins TRBV27 to TRBJ2-7; 14 bases fit TRBD2. The germline CDR1 and CDR2 sequences are MNHEY and SMNVEV (reference sequence). This CDR3 contains 17 residues. V gave up 6 bases and J gave up 7 bases; unmatched junction bases: 14.

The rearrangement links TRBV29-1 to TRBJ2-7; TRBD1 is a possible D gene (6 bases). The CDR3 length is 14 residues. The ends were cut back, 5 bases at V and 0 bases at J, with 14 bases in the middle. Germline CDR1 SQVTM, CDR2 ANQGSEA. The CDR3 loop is CSVTGTDSSYEQYF. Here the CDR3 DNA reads TGCAGCGTTACCGGGACGGACAGCTCCTACGAGCAGTACTTC.

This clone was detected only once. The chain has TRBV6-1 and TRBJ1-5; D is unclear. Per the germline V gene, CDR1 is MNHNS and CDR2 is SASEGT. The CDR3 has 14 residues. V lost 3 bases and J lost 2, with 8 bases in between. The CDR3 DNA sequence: TGTGCCAGCAGTGAGGGTGCGGGCAATCAGCCCCAGCATTTT. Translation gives CASSEGAGNQPQHF.

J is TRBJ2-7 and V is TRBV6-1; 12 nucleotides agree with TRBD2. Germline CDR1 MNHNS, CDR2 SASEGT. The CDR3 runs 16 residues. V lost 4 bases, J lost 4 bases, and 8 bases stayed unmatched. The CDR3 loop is CASSGRLAGDLYEQYV. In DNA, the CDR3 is TGTGCCAGCAGTGGTCGACTAGCGGGGGACCTTTACGAGCAGTACGTC.

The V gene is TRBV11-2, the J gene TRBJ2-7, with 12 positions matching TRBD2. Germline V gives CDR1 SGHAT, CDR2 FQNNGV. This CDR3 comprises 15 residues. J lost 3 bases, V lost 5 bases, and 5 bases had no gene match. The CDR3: CASSGPGLAGYEQYF. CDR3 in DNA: TGTGCCAGCAGCGGACCGGGACTAGCGGGCTACGAGCAGTACTTC.

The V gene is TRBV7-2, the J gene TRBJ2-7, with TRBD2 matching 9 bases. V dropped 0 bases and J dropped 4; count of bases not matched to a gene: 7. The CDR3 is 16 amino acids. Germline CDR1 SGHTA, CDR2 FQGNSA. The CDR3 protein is CASSLAFSGSSYEQYF. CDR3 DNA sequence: TGTGCCAGCAGCTTAGCCTTTAGCGGGAGTTCATACGAGCAGTACTTC.

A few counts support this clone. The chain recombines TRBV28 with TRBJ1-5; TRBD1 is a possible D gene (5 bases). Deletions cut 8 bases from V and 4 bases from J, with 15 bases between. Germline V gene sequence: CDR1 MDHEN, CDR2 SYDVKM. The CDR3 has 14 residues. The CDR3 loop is CASRRGLQNQPQHF. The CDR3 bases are TGTGCCAGCCGGCGGGGGTTACAAAATCAGCCCCAGCATTTT.

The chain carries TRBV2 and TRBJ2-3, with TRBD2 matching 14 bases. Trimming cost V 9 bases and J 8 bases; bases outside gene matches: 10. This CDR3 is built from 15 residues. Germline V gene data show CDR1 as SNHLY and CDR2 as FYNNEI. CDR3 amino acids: CARRLAGGPVGTQYF. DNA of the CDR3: TGTGCCAGAAGACTAGCGGGGGGGCCAGTCGGTACGCAGTATTTT.

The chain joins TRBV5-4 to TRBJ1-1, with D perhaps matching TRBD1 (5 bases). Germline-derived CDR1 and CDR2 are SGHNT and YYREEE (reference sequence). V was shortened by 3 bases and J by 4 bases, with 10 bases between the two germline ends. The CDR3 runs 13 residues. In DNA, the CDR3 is TGTGCCAGCAGCTCGGGGGGTTCCACTGAAGCTTTCTTT. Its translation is CASSSGGSTEAFF. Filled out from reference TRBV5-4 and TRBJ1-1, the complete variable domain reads ETGVTQSPTHLIKTRGQQVTLRCSSQSGHNTVSWYQQALGQGPQFIFQYYREEENGRGNFPPRFSGLQFPNYSSELNVNALELDDSALYLCASSSGGSTEAFFGQGTRLTVV.

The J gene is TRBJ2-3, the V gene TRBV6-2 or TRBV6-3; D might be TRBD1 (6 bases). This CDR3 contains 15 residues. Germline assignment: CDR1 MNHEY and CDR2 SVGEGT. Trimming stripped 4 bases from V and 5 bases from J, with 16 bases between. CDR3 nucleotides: TGTGCCAGCAGTTCGGATCGTTCCAGGGGAGATACGCAGTATTTT. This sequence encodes CASSSDRSRGDTQYF.

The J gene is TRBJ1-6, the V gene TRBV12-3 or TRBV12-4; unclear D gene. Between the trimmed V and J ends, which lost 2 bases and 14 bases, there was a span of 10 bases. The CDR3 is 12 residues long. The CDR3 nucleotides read TGTGCCAGCAGTTTACCGGGGTTGACCCTCCACTTT. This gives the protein CASSLPGLTLHF.

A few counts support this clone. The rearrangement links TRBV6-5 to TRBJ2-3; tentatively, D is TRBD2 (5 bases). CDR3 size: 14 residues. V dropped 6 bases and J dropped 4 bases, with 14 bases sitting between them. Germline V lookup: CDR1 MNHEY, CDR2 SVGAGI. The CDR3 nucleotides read TGTGCCAGCAGCCAGGACCGGGATGCAGATACGCAGTATTTT. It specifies CASSQDRDADTQYF.

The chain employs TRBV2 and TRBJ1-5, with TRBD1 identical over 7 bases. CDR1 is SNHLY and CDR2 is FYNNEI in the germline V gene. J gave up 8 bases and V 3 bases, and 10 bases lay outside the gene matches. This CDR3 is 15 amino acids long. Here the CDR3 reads CASSEAGTVVEPQHF. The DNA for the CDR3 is TGTGCCAGCAGTGAGGCCGGGACAGTGGTGGAGCCCCAGCATTTT.

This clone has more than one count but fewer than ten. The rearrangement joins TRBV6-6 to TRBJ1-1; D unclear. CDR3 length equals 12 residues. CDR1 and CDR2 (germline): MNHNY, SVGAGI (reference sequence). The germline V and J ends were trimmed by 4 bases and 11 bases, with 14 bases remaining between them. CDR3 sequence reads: CASSLTTRPAFF. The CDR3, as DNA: TGTGCCAGCAGTTTAACCACACGTCCCGCTTTCTTT.

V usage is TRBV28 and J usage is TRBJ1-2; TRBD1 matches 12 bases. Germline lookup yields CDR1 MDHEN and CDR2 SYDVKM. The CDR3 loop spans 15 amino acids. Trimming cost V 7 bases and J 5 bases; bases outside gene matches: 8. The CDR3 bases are TGTGCCAGCAAAACACCGGGACAGGGGGCGTATGGCTACACCTTC. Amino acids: CASKTPGQGAYGYTF.

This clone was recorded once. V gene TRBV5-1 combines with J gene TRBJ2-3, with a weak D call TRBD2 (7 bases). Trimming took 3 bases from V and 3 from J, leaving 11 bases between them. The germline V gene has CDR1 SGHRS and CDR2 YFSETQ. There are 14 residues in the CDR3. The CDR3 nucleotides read TGCGCCAGCAGCTCGGGGAGGGGGACAGATACGCAGTATTTT. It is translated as CASSSGRGTDTQYF.

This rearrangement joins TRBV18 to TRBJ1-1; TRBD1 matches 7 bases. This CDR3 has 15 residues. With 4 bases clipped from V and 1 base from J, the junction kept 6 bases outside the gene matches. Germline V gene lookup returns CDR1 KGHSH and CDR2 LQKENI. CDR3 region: CASSLEQGSNTEAFF. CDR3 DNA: TGTGCCAGCTCACTAGAACAGGGGTCGAACACTGAAGCTTTCTTT.

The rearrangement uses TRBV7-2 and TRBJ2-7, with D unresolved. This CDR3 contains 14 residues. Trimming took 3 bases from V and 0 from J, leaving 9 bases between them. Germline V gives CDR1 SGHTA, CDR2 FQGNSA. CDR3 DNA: TGTGCCAGCAGCTTGCTACTGAGCTCCTACGAGCAGTACTTC. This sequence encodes CASSLLLSSYEQYF.